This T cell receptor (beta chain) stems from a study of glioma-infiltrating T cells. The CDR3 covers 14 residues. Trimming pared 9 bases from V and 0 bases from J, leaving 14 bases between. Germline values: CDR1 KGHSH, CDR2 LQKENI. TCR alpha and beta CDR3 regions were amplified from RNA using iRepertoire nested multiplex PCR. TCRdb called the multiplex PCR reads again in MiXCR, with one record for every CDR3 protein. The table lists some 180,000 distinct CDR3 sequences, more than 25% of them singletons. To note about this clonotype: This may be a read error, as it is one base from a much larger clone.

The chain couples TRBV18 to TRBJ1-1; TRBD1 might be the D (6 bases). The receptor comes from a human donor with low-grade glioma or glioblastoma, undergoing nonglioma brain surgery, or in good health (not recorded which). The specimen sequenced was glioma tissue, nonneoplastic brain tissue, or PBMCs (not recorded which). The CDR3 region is CARSPGALNTEAFF. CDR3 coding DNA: TGTGCCAGATCTCCAGGGGCCTTGAACACTGAAGCTTTCTTT.